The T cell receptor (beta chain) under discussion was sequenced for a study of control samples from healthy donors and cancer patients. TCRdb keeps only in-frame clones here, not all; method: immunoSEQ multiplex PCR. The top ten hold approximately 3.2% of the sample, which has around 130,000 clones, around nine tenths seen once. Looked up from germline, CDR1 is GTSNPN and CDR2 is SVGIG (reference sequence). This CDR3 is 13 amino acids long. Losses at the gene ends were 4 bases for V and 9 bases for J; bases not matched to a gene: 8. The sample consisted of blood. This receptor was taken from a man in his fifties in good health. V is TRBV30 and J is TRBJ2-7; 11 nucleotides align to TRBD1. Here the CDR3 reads CAWTRTGGGRQYF. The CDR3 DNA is TGTGCCTGGACTAGGACAGGGGGCGGAAGGCAGTACTTC.